One and the same sample provided the 26 T cell receptor beta chains below, sequenced in a study of technical replicates of blood from a few donors. Using immunoSEQ multiplex PCR, the repertoire was profiled, and TCRdb retains in-frame clones only, with some absent. In the table there are around 80,000 clones, 75% to 90% of which are singletons. The source material was T cells isolated from PBMCs. These receptors came from a human donor in good health.

The V and J genes are TRBV19 and TRBJ1-1; D remains ambiguous. The CDR3 spans 13 residues. V was pared by 3 bases and J by 1 base, with 6 bases between. Germline V gene lookup returns CDR1 LNHDA and CDR2 SQIVND (reference sequence). The CDR3 here is CASSISGNTEAFF. CDR3 coding DNA: TGTGCCAGTAGTATTTCAGGGAACACTGAAGCTTTCTTT.

CDR3 DNA sequence: TGTGCCACCAGCAGATCGAAGGGACAGGGGGTCACAGATACGCAGTATTTT. Residues: CATSRSKGQGVTDTQYF. This sequence joins TRBV15 and TRBJ2-3, with 11 positions matching TRBD1. V was pared by 2 bases and J by 2 bases, with 6 bases of the junction left unmatched. The CDR3 has 17 amino acids. Germline lookup yields CDR1 LNHNV and CDR2 YYDKDF (reference sequence).

This rearrangement joins TRBV15 to TRBJ2-7, with 10 positions matching TRBD2. Germline CDR1 LNHNV, CDR2 YYDKDF (reference sequence). The V and J ends lost 1 base and 3 bases, in that order; junction bases with no gene match: 6. This CDR3 comprises 16 residues. This chain's CDR3 is CATSRVASGSIYEQYF. CDR3 nucleotides: TGTGCCACCAGCAGAGTAGCTAGCGGGAGTATCTACGAGCAGTACTTC.

The rearrangement links TRBV27 to TRBJ2-7; TRBD1 agrees at 7 bases. Germline CDR1 and CDR2: MNHEY and SMNVEV (reference sequence). This CDR3 is 14 amino acids long. V shed 5 bases, J shed 4 bases, and the junction held 8 bases outside the gene matches. This chain's CDR3 is CASSPGTEEYEQYF. CDR3 nucleotides: TGTGCCAGCAGTCCCGGGACAGAAGAATACGAGCAGTACTTC.

The chain recombines TRBV29-1 with TRBJ2-7; 12 bases are a match to TRBD2. Germline-derived CDR1 and CDR2 are SQVTM and ANQGSEA. V gave up 4 bases and J gave up 5 bases; unmatched junction bases: 6. There are 14 residues in the CDR3. The chain's CDR3 is CSVVRTSGNNEQYF. The CDR3 bases are TGCAGCGTTGTTCGGACTAGCGGGAACAACGAGCAGTACTTC.

This clone appeared once. The V call is TRBV6-4, the J call TRBJ1-2; 7 bases match TRBD1. J was trimmed by 6 bases and V by 3 bases; bases with no gene match: 22. The length of the CDR3 is 19 residues. Germline loops: CDR1 MRHNA, CDR2 SNTAGT. Here the CDR3 DNA reads TGTGCCAGCAGTGAATTTGTTCTTTCGGAAGGACAGGAAATACATGGCTACACCTTC. It codes for CASSEFVLSEGQEIHGYTF.

The V gene is TRBV2, the J gene TRBJ2-3, with a weak D call TRBD1 (6 bases). This CDR3 has 16 amino acids. The V and J ends lost 8 bases and 5 bases respectively, with 23 bases between them. Germline assignment: CDR1 SNHLY and CDR2 FYNNEI. CDR3 residues: CASPTSTIQGIDTQYF. DNA for the CDR3: TGTGCCAGCCCCACTTCTACCATTCAGGGGATAGATACGCAGTATTTT.

The chain has TRBV7-9 and TRBJ2-7; D may be TRBD2 (6 bases). CDR1 SEHNR and CDR2 FQNEAQ come from the germline V gene (reference sequence). There are 15 residues in the CDR3. V was shortened by 6 bases and J by 5 bases, with 20 bases between the two germline ends. CDR3 loop: CASRPTDGGRHEQYF. The DNA for the CDR3 is TGTGCCAGCAGGCCGACGGACGGGGGAAGACACGAGCAGTACTTC.

The chain has TRBV7-8 and TRBJ2-1; 7 nucleotides agree with TRBD2. The CDR3 contains 14 residues. Per germline, CDR1 SGHVS and CDR2 FQNEAQ. V shed 5 bases and J 7 bases; nucleotides not matched to a gene: 8. The CDR3 spells CASSPRTGGNEQFF. In DNA form, the CDR3 reads TGTGCCAGCAGCCCTCGGACCGGGGGGAATGAGCAGTTCTTC.

For the CDR3, the DNA is TGTGCCAGTAGTATTGGGGGCCCCAGAGGGGAGACCCAGTACTTC. This encodes CASSIGGPRGETQYF. The chain recombines TRBV19 with TRBJ2-5; TRBD1 might be the D (6 bases). The length of the CDR3 is 15 residues. The V gene lost 3 bases and the J gene lost 5 bases, with 16 bases spanning the gap. CDR1 and CDR2 (germline): LNHDA, SQIVND (reference sequence).

Here the CDR3 DNA reads TGTGCCAGCAGCGTAAGTAGCGGGGGGACCTACGAGCAGTACTTC. As protein: CASSVSSGGTYEQYF. V gene TRBV9 combines with J gene TRBJ2-7, with 10 bases identical to TRBD2. Trimming took 1 base from V and 2 from J; bases not matched to a gene: 3. CDR1 is SGDLS and CDR2 is YYNGEE in the germline V gene. This CDR3 is built from 15 residues.

The chain uses TRBV5-1 and TRBJ2-5; 7 nucleotides agree with TRBD1. This CDR3 has 15 amino acids. V gave up 3 bases and J gave up 5 bases; unmatched junction bases: 10. CDR1 is SGHRS and CDR2 is YFSETQ in the germline V gene. In nucleotides, the CDR3 is TGCGCCAGCAGCTCTTACCTTACAGGGGACGAGACCCAGTACTTC. It encodes CASSSYLTGDETQYF.

This clone was seen a single time. The chain has TRBV19 and TRBJ2-2; 11 bases line up with TRBD2. This CDR3 has 15 amino acids. Germline CDR1 is LNHDA and CDR2 is SQIVND (reference sequence). The ends lost 2 bases at V and 6 bases at J; junction bases unmatched: 2. The CDR3 loop reads CASSILAGGPGELFF. The CDR3 DNA reads as TGTGCCAGTAGTATATTAGCGGGAGGGCCCGGGGAGCTGTTTTTT. The full variable domain, with the rest looked up from reference TRBV19 and TRBJ2-2, is DGGITQSPKYLFRKEGQNVTLSCEQNLNHDAMYWYRQDPGQGLRLIYYSQIVNDFQKGDIAEGYSVSREKKESFPLTVTSAQKNPTAFYLCASSILAGGPGELFFGEGSRLTVL.

This chain connects TRBV19 to TRBJ1-1; possibly TRBD1 for D (5 bases). Between the trimmed V and J ends, which lost 5 bases and 6 bases, there was a span of 16 bases. The CDR3 is made up of 14 amino acids. Per the germline V gene, CDR1 is LNHDA and CDR2 is SQIVND (reference sequence). CDR3 protein: CASSLGQGFSEAFF. CDR3 in DNA: TGTGCCAGTAGTCTAGGACAAGGATTCTCTGAAGCTTTCTTT.

This chain links TRBV30 with TRBJ2-1; D unresolved. V was cut by 5 bases and J by 8 bases, with 10 bases left in between. CDR3 size: 11 residues. Germline V gene data show CDR1 as GTSNPN and CDR2 as SVGIG (reference sequence). The CDR3 loop reads CAWGIEDEQFF. Written as DNA, the CDR3 is TGTGCCTGGGGAATCGAGGATGAGCAGTTCTTC.

This clone was counted between two and nine times. The CDR3 loop reads CASSFLGRATEQYF. The CDR3 nucleotides are TGTGCCAGCAGTTTTCTTGGCAGGGCAACCGAGCAGTACTTC. V usage is TRBV28 and J usage is TRBJ2-7; maybe TRBD1 (5 bases). CDR1 and CDR2 (germline): MDHEN, SYDVKM. V shed 3 bases and J shed 6 bases, with 15 bases lying between them. The CDR3 contains 14 residues.

This clone was seen a single time. V gene TRBV18 combines with J gene TRBJ1-2; D call uncertain. V gave up 2 bases and J gave up 2 bases, with 12 bases separating them. CDR1 is KGHSH and CDR2 is LQKENI in the germline V gene. This CDR3 contains 15 residues. The CDR3 is CASSPTTAGNYGYTF. As DNA, the CDR3 is TGTGCCAGCTCACCAACGACCGCAGGAAACTATGGCTACACCTTC.

In DNA form, the CDR3 reads TGTGCCAGCAGTTACTACCAGGGGGCTGGAAACACCATATATTTT. Translation: CASSYYQGAGNTIYF. This chain uses TRBV6-5 with TRBJ1-3, with 7 bases identical to TRBD1. The CDR3 has 15 amino acids. The V gene end was trimmed by 1 base and the J gene end by 2 bases; junction bases not matched to a gene: 2. Germline V lookup: CDR1 MNHEY, CDR2 SVGAGI.

The chain couples TRBV19 to TRBJ2-3; maybe TRBD2 (5 bases). Trimming left V 5 bases short and J 5 bases short, with 14 bases between. Germline V CDR1 and CDR2: LNHDA, SQIVND (reference sequence). The CDR3 contains 14 residues. CDR3 residues: CASSEDPRGDTQYF. The CDR3 DNA is TGTGCCAGTAGTGAGGACCCCCGGGGAGATACGCAGTATTTT.

The rearrangement joins TRBV6-6 to TRBJ2-7, with 13 bases fitting TRBD2. This CDR3 has 16 amino acids. J lost 3 bases, V lost 5 bases, and 7 bases had no gene match. CDR1 is MNHNY and CDR2 is SVGAGI in the germline V gene (reference sequence). In nucleotides, the CDR3 is TGTGCCAGCAGTCCGGGTAGACTAGCGGGAGGCTACGAGCAGTACTTC. It is translated as CASSPGRLAGGYEQYF.

V usage is TRBV6-5 and J usage is TRBJ1-3; TRBD1 might be the D (6 bases). Trimming removed 3 bases at V and 3 bases at J, with 12 bases between. This CDR3 is built from 15 residues. The V gene's germline CDR1 is MNHEY and CDR2 SVGAGI. This CDR3 reads CASSYDRTFGNTIYF. CDR3 in DNA: TGTGCCAGCAGTTATGACAGGACTTTTGGAAACACCATATATTTT.

The rearrangement joins TRBV5-1 to TRBJ2-7; TRBD1 matches at 11 bases. From germline, CDR1 is SGHRS and CDR2 YFSETQ. There are 15 residues in the CDR3. The V and J ends lost 4 bases and 2 bases, in that order; junction bases with no gene match: 5. CDR3 nucleotide sequence: TGCGCCAGCAGCCATCCGGGACAGGGGGCCTACGAGCAGTACTTC. This gives the protein CASSHPGQGAYEQYF.

The genes are TRBV27 and TRBJ1-1; D is perhaps TRBD1 (6 bases). Per germline, CDR1 MNHEY and CDR2 SMNVEV (reference sequence). Deletions cut 7 bases from V and 4 bases from J, with 16 bases between. This CDR3 has 14 amino acids. In DNA form, the CDR3 reads TGTGCCAGCACCCTTCATAGGGGGAGCACTGAAGCTTTCTTT. Amino acid sequence: CASTLHRGSTEAFF.

As to this clone: At one end, the junction sequence differs from germline, possibly due to a read error. The rearrangement joins TRBV28 to TRBJ1-1; D remains unclear. Per germline, CDR1 MDHEN and CDR2 SYDVKM. CDR3 length: 15 amino acids. The CDR3 reads CASRLWADRLTGAFF. The CDR3 bases are TGTGCCAGCAGGTTATGGGCTGACCGACTAACGGGGGCTTTCTTT.

This clone was detected once. For the CDR3, the DNA is TGTGCCAGCAGAGACTTCAATGAGCAGTTCTTC. Protein product: CASRDFNEQFF. The chain employs TRBV7-9 and TRBJ2-1; no reliable D call. The germline V gene encodes CDR1 SEHNR and CDR2 FQNEAQ (reference sequence). This CDR3 is built from 11 residues. V gave up 6 bases and J gave up 6 bases, with 6 bases separating them. The full variable domain, completed using reference TRBV7-9 and TRBJ2-1, is DTGVSQNPRHKITKRGQNVTFRCDPISEHNRLYWYRQTLGQGPEFLTYFQNEAQLEKSRLLSDRFSAERPKGSFSTLEIQRTEQGDSAMYLCASRDFNEQFFGPGTRLTVL.

This clone was seen just once. This chain links TRBV11-3 with TRBJ2-3, with 7 bases lining up with TRBD2. CDR3 length equals 18 residues. Looked up from germline, CDR1 is SGHNT and CDR2 is YENEEA. J gave up 2 bases and V 3 bases, and 14 bases lay outside the gene matches. The CDR3 protein is CASSFPGSPGTNTDTQYF. Here the CDR3 DNA reads TGTGCCAGCAGCTTCCCAGGGTCACCGGGGACTAACACAGATACGCAGTATTTT.